The text below deals with one TCR beta chain. V lost 2 bases and J lost 6; bases outside the gene matches: 4. Germline CDR1 and CDR2: SGHRS and YFSETQ. The CDR3 is made up of 15 amino acids. This specimen comes from a study of blood T cell repertoires in COVID-19. Study at large: Both acute and convalescent COVID-19 samples were obtained from the United States, Italy and Spain.

In the study's own analysis: Reference gene primer amplification yielded estimated nucleated cell counts. TCRdb's copy holds only in-frame clones and misses some; the assay was immunoSEQ multiplex PCR. V and J calls and clone size come straight from that table; D and trimming were deduced from the DNA. Found here are around 200,000 clones, around 84% of them singletons; the top ten hold roughly 15%. During active infection, Seattle patients enrolled and were then monitored through disease. The clonotype comes from a woman aged 70-85 years with COVID-19, enrolled during active disease. The material sequenced was peripheral blood. The genes are TRBV5-1 and TRBJ2-2; 10 nucleotides line up with TRBD2. In nucleotides, the CDR3 is TGCGCCAGCAGCTTCCTAGCGGGAGTCCCCGGGGAGCTGTTTTTT. Protein product: CASSFLAGVPGELFF. The whole variable domain, filled in from reference TRBV5-1 and TRBJ2-2, reads KAGVTQTPRYLIKTRGQQVTLSCSPISGHRSVSWYQQTPGQGLQFLFEYFSETQRNKGNFPGRFSGRQFSNSRSEMNVSTLELGDSALYLCASSFLAGVPGELFFGEGSRLTVL.